Listed below are T cell receptor beta chains from one sample, sequenced in a study of blood T cell repertoires in COVID-19. The data were produced by immunoSEQ multiplex PCR, yet TCRdb's version contains in-frame clones alone and is incomplete. This table has around 220,000 clones, 80% to 90% appearing once. The sample comprised peripheral blood. These receptors all stem from a man aged 25-40 years with active or convalescent COVID-19. Both conserved end residues are part of each CDR3. Fields, in order: D gene, J gene, clone size, V gene, CDR3 DNA, CDR3 protein. A D gene is named only where the DNA matches it firmly. Where a row states a size, it is once, few, many or the class of an expanded clone; other rows omit it.

d_gene: TRBD2; j_gene: TRBJ2-3; abundance: .; v_gene: TRBV7-3; CDR3nt: TGTGCCAGCAGCTTAACTACTAGCGGAGCAGATACGCAGTATTTT; CDR3aa: CASSLTTSGADTQYF
d_gene: .; j_gene: TRBJ2-5; abundance: .; v_gene: TRBV6-6; CDR3nt: TGTGCCAGCGCGTCAGGGGTAGAGACCCAGTACTTC; CDR3aa: CASASGVETQYF
d_gene: .; j_gene: TRBJ1-5; abundance: .; v_gene: TRBV6-1; CDR3nt: TGTGCCAGCAGTGAACGGGGAGGAGGCAATCAGCCCCAGCATTTT; CDR3aa: CASSERGGGNQPQHF
d_gene: TRBD1; j_gene: TRBJ1-5; abundance: .; v_gene: TRBV19; CDR3nt: TGTGCCAGTAGTATGCTGCGGGACAGTCGGACGGAGCCCCAGCATTTT; CDR3aa: CASSMLRDSRTEPQHF
d_gene: TRBD2; j_gene: TRBJ2-3; abundance: .; v_gene: TRBV6-4; CDR3nt: TGTGCCAGCAGTGACGGGCTAGCGGGGGGTTCCGATACGCAGTATTTT; CDR3aa: CASSDGLAGGSDTQYF
d_gene: TRBD1; j_gene: TRBJ1-2; abundance: .; v_gene: TRBV7-9; CDR3nt: TGTGCCAGCAGCCCCACCTCGACAGGGCCCAACTATGGCTACACCTTC; CDR3aa: CASSPTSTGPNYGYTF
d_gene: TRBD2; j_gene: TRBJ2-7; abundance: .; v_gene: TRBV28; CDR3nt: TGTGCCAGCAGTTCCCCGGGACTAGCTGAATCCTACGAGCAGTACTTC; CDR3aa: CASSSPGLAESYEQYF
d_gene: TRBD1; j_gene: TRBJ2-4; abundance: .; v_gene: TRBV4-2; CDR3nt: TGTGCCAGCAGCCAGGGGACAGGGTCATTGGTCAAAAACATTCAGTACTTC; CDR3aa: CASSQGTGSLVKNIQYF
d_gene: .; j_gene: TRBJ1-1; abundance: .; v_gene: TRBV27; CDR3nt: TGTGCCAGCACCCGGGGGAGAGGCGCGAACACTGAAGCTTTCTTT; CDR3aa: CASTRGRGANTEAFF
d_gene: .; j_gene: TRBJ1-4; abundance: .; v_gene: TRBV7-6; CDR3nt: TGTGCCAGCAGCTTAGCCGTGGGTTCGGGGGGCGGCGAAAAACTGTTTTTT; CDR3aa: CASSLAVGSGGGEKLFF
d_gene: .; j_gene: TRBJ2-1; abundance: .; v_gene: TRBV5-4; CDR3nt: TGTGCCAGCACCACTGGGGGGGCTAGCATCATGTCCTACAATGAGCAGTTCTTC; CDR3aa: CASTTGGASIMSYNEQFF
d_gene: .; j_gene: TRBJ1-1; abundance: .; v_gene: TRBV13; CDR3nt: TGTGCCAGCAGCTTATGGAGCGGGGGGAACACTGAAGCTTTCTTT; CDR3aa: CASSLWSGGNTEAFF
d_gene: .; j_gene: TRBJ1-1; abundance: .; v_gene: TRBV7-9; CDR3nt: TGTGCCAGCAGCTTATGGCAGGGTGCTGAAGCTTTCTTT; CDR3aa: CASSLWQGAEAFF
d_gene: .; j_gene: TRBJ1-2; abundance: .; v_gene: TRBV6-5; CDR3nt: TGTGCCAGCAGATTAGGTCCCGCGGGAAACTATGGCTACACCTTC; CDR3aa: CASRLGPAGNYGYTF
d_gene: TRBD2; j_gene: TRBJ2-7; abundance: .; v_gene: TRBV28; CDR3nt: TGTGCCAGCAGTTTAGCGGGAGTATTGTACGAGCAGTACTTC; CDR3aa: CASSLAGVLYEQYF
d_gene: .; j_gene: TRBJ2-1; abundance: .; v_gene: TRBV27; CDR3nt: TGTGCCAGCAGTTTAGGCGGTCCCTCCTACAATGAGCAGTTCTTC; CDR3aa: CASSLGGPSYNEQFF
d_gene: .; j_gene: TRBJ2-6; abundance: .; v_gene: TRBV30; CDR3nt: TGTGCCTGGACCTTAGGAGGGGCCGGGGCCAACGTCCTGACTTTC; CDR3aa: CAWTLGGAGANVLTF
d_gene: .; j_gene: TRBJ1-3; abundance: .; v_gene: TRBV7-2; CDR3nt: TGTGCCAGCAGCCCGACAGTTGGAAACACCATATATTTT; CDR3aa: CASSPTVGNTIYF
d_gene: TRBD2; j_gene: TRBJ2-1; abundance: .; v_gene: TRBV19; CDR3nt: TGTGCCAGTAGTATGCCCCGACTAGCGGCTTACAATGAGCAGTTCTTC; CDR3aa: CASSMPRLAAYNEQFF
d_gene: .; j_gene: TRBJ1-4; abundance: .; v_gene: TRBV7-2; CDR3nt: TGTGCCAGCAGCTTCCTTGGGAGAGAGAAACTGTTTTTT; CDR3aa: CASSFLGREKLFF
d_gene: .; j_gene: TRBJ2-1; abundance: .; v_gene: TRBV2; CDR3nt: TGTGCCAGCAGCCAAGGGGGGGAGGAGTTCTTC; CDR3aa: CASSQGGEEFF
d_gene: TRBD2; j_gene: TRBJ2-1; abundance: .; v_gene: TRBV30; CDR3nt: TGTGCCTGGAGTCCCGGACTAGTGTTCGATGATGAGCAGTTCTTC; CDR3aa: CAWSPGLVFDDEQFF
d_gene: TRBD2; j_gene: TRBJ2-7; abundance: .; v_gene: TRBV20-1; CDR3nt: TGCAGTGCTAGTAGCGGGAGAGAGTACGAGCAGTACTTC; CDR3aa: CSASSGREYEQYF
d_gene: TRBD1; j_gene: TRBJ2-2; abundance: .; v_gene: TRBV18; CDR3nt: TGTGCCAGCTCACCGACAGGGACCGGGGAGCTGTTTTTT; CDR3aa: CASSPTGTGELFF
d_gene: .; j_gene: TRBJ2-1; abundance: .; v_gene: TRBV9; CDR3nt: TGTGCCAGCAGCCTCCGGGAAGGCTCCTACAATGAGCAGTTCTTC; CDR3aa: CASSLREGSYNEQFF
d_gene: TRBD1; j_gene: TRBJ1-1; abundance: .; v_gene: TRBV4-2; CDR3nt: TGTGCCAGCAGCCAAGGAGGGACAGGGGGAACTGAAGCTTTCTTT; CDR3aa: CASSQGGTGGTEAFF
d_gene: .; j_gene: TRBJ1-1; abundance: .; v_gene: TRBV5-1; CDR3nt: TGCGCCAGCAGCTTCTCGAACGGTGAAGCTTTCTTT; CDR3aa: CASSFSNGEAFF
d_gene: .; j_gene: TRBJ2-2; abundance: .; v_gene: TRBV19; CDR3nt: TGTGCCAGTAGTATAGGAGGGTCCGACACCGGGGAGCTGTTTTTT; CDR3aa: CASSIGGSDTGELFF
d_gene: TRBD1; j_gene: TRBJ2-2; abundance: few; v_gene: TRBV12-5; CDR3nt: TGTGCTAGTGGTTTGAAGGTACTCACCCGTCTTGGTCTGGGACACAGGGGTGACACCGGGGAGCTGTTTTTT; CDR3aa: CASGLKVLTRLGLGHRGDTGELFF
d_gene: .; j_gene: TRBJ2-2; abundance: .; v_gene: TRBV10-3; CDR3nt: TGTGCCATCAGTGAGTGTTGCGGGGAAACTACCGGGGAGCTGTTTTTT; CDR3aa: CAISECCGETTGELFF
d_gene: .; j_gene: TRBJ2-7; abundance: .; v_gene: TRBV4-1; CDR3nt: TGCGCCAGCAGCCAAGGTTTTCAGGTCCACGAGCAGTACTTC; CDR3aa: CASSQGFQVHEQYF
d_gene: .; j_gene: TRBJ2-7; abundance: .; v_gene: TRBV19; CDR3nt: TGTGCCAGTAGCCCCGTCCAGGCTCGGAACTACGAGCAGTACTTC; CDR3aa: CASSPVQARNYEQYF
d_gene: TRBD1; j_gene: TRBJ2-1; abundance: .; v_gene: TRBV11-3; CDR3nt: TGTGCCAGCAGCTTAGGTGGGGACAGGGTAAATGAGCAGTTCTTC; CDR3aa: CASSLGGDRVNEQFF
d_gene: .; j_gene: TRBJ1-5; abundance: .; v_gene: TRBV5-4; CDR3nt: TGTGCCAGCAGCTCAGGACTTGCCAATCAGCCCCAGCATTTT; CDR3aa: CASSSGLANQPQHF
d_gene: TRBD1; j_gene: TRBJ2-4; abundance: .; v_gene: TRBV5-8; CDR3nt: TGTGCCAGCAGCTACCCGGGTGGGACAGGCACTAAAAACATTCAGTACTTC; CDR3aa: CASSYPGGTGTKNIQYF
d_gene: TRBD2; j_gene: TRBJ2-7; abundance: once; v_gene: TRBV28; CDR3nt: TGTGCCAGCAGTTTATGGGCGGAGGGAGGGTACGAGCAGTACTTC; CDR3aa: CASSLWAEGGYEQYF
d_gene: .; j_gene: TRBJ2-3; abundance: .; v_gene: TRBV10-1; CDR3nt: TGCGCCAGCAGTGGGTGCCTAAATACGCAGTATTTT; CDR3aa: CASSGCLNTQYF
d_gene: .; j_gene: TRBJ2-1; abundance: .; v_gene: TRBV28; CDR3nt: TGTGCCAGCAGTTTAGTTCTCGTGACTTCCTCCTACAATGAGCAGTTCTTC; CDR3aa: CASSLVLVTSSYNEQFF
d_gene: TRBD1; j_gene: TRBJ1-5; abundance: .; v_gene: TRBV19; CDR3nt: TGTGCCAGTAGTACGACAGGGGGTGGTCAGCCCCAGCATTTT; CDR3aa: CASSTTGGGQPQHF
d_gene: TRBD1; j_gene: TRBJ1-2; abundance: .; v_gene: TRBV7-9; CDR3nt: TGTGCCAGCAGCTTACGGTGGCGGGACAGGGACGACTATGGCTACACCTTC; CDR3aa: CASSLRWRDRDDYGYTF
d_gene: TRBD1; j_gene: TRBJ1-2; abundance: few; v_gene: TRBV7-9; CDR3nt: TGTGCCAGCAGCTCTCGACAGGGGAGCTATGGCTACACCTTC; CDR3aa: CASSSRQGSYGYTF
d_gene: TRBD2; j_gene: TRBJ2-7; abundance: many; v_gene: TRBV28; CDR3nt: TGTGCCAGCAGTTTATCAACGGGGGGGACCTACGAGCAGTACTTC; CDR3aa: CASSLSTGGTYEQYF
d_gene: .; j_gene: TRBJ2-1; abundance: .; v_gene: TRBV4-1; CDR3nt: TGCGCCAGCAGCTGGCGCAGTGGGACAAACAATGAGCAGTTCTTC; CDR3aa: CASSWRSGTNNEQFF
d_gene: TRBD1; j_gene: TRBJ1-2; abundance: .; v_gene: TRBV5-1; CDR3nt: TGCGCCAGCAGCCGAACAGGGGGCGGGAGCTATGGCTACACCTTC; CDR3aa: CASSRTGGGSYGYTF
d_gene: .; j_gene: TRBJ2-1; abundance: .; v_gene: TRBV11-2; CDR3nt: TGTGCCAGCAGCTTAGGCGGGGGCCACAATGAGCAGTTCTTC; CDR3aa: CASSLGGGHNEQFF
d_gene: TRBD1; j_gene: TRBJ1-6; abundance: once; v_gene: TRBV15; CDR3nt: TGTGCCACCAGCATATTCACGACAGGGCGCCGCACTGATAATTCACCCCTCCACTTT; CDR3aa: CATSIFTTGRRTDNSPLHF
d_gene: .; j_gene: TRBJ1-3; abundance: .; v_gene: TRBV2; CDR3nt: TGTGCCAGCAGTGAGCACCCGGTAGGGGTCACCATATATTTT; CDR3aa: CASSEHPVGVTIYF
d_gene: .; j_gene: TRBJ2-7; abundance: .; v_gene: TRBV28; CDR3nt: TGTGCCAGCAGTTCCCAGGGGACCTACGAGCAGTACTTC; CDR3aa: CASSSQGTYEQYF
d_gene: .; j_gene: TRBJ2-7; abundance: .; v_gene: TRBV7-9; CDR3nt: TGTGCCAGCAGCTCCCCCTTCGAGAGCTCCTACGAGCAGTACTTC; CDR3aa: CASSSPFESSYEQYF
d_gene: .; j_gene: TRBJ1-2; abundance: .; v_gene: TRBV10-3; CDR3nt: TGTGCCATCAGTGAGTCGGGGGAGGGGAACTATGGCTACACCTTC; CDR3aa: CAISESGEGNYGYTF
d_gene: .; j_gene: TRBJ2-3; abundance: .; v_gene: TRBV5-1; CDR3nt: TGCGCCAGCAGCTTGGGGTCGAGAACAGATACGCAGTATTTT; CDR3aa: CASSLGSRTDTQYF
d_gene: .; j_gene: TRBJ1-6; abundance: once; v_gene: TRBV9; CDR3nt: TGTGCCAGCAGCCTCACGCTAGGGGATTCACCCCTCCACTTT; CDR3aa: CASSLTLGDSPLHF
d_gene: .; j_gene: TRBJ2-5; abundance: .; v_gene: TRBV5-1; CDR3nt: TGCGCCAGCAGCTTGGACGGGAGTGTCGGGGAGACCCAGTACTTC; CDR3aa: CASSLDGSVGETQYF
d_gene: TRBD2; j_gene: TRBJ2-1; abundance: .; v_gene: TRBV30; CDR3nt: TGTGCCTGGAGTGTACGGAAGCGGGGGGGCGGGCGTGAGCAGTTCTTC; CDR3aa: CAWSVRKRGGGREQFF
d_gene: .; j_gene: TRBJ1-5; abundance: .; v_gene: TRBV6-2/TRBV6-3; CDR3nt: TGTGCCAGCAGCGACACTAGCAATCAGCCCCAGCATTTT; CDR3aa: CASSDTSNQPQHF
d_gene: .; j_gene: TRBJ1-5; abundance: .; v_gene: TRBV19; CDR3nt: TGTGCCAGTACCCTGGGGCAGTGGAATCAGCCCCAGCATTTT; CDR3aa: CASTLGQWNQPQHF